A selection of T cell receptor beta chains follows, all from one sample in a study of Ad26.COV2.S vaccination and SARS-CoV-2 variants. Assay: immunoSEQ multiplex PCR; the TCRdb copy retains only in-frame clones and omits some. The table lists 250,000 to 300,000 clones, more than 70% of them singletons. The sample consisted of peripheral blood, taken in a trial of Ad26.COV2.S vaccine versus placebo. These receptors came from a person aged 18-60 years who received the Ad26.COV2.S COVID-19 vaccine or a placebo. CDR3s include the opening cysteine and the closing phenylalanine or tryptophan. The size entry is marked missing in some rows and otherwise reads once, few, many or a size class.

v_gene	abundance	CDR3aa
TRBV2	-	CASSEQLNTEAFF
TRBV7-2	-	CASSSSQGPQHF
TRBV7-7	-	CASSQTASSYNEQFF
TRBV7-6	-	CASSSSGGGGGWDTQYF
TRBV18	-	CASSPNQEDVTEAFF
TRBV6-4	-	CASRKGAEGANEQFF
TRBV19	once	CASSSEPTDTQYF
TRBV7-9	-	CASTPLQTANTGELFF
TRBV7-8	-	CASSLSWVREQYF
TRBV4-2	few	CASSQATGLTFEQYF
TRBV28	-	CASSLGVSWASGNTIYF
TRBV5-1	-	CASRKGENEQYF
TRBV28	-	CASMKSGGTDTQYF
TRBV19	-	CASSIPGGNSYEQYF
TRBV6-6	-	CASSYGPSEAFF
TRBV3-1/TRBV3-2	-	CASSSTGAGEQFF
TRBV30	-	CACPGAVGNTGELFF
TRBV3-1/TRBV3-2	-	CASSQSVSNYGYTF
TRBV21-1	-	CASSKDSDTDTQYF
TRBV2	-	CASSLQGTIYEQYF
TRBV7-9	-	CASSIARQNYGYTF
TRBV3-1/TRBV3-2	few	CASSQEPRGTFQPQHF
TRBV2	-	CASSPNNLQGAREQYF
TRBV5-5	-	CASSLGGYSNQPQHF